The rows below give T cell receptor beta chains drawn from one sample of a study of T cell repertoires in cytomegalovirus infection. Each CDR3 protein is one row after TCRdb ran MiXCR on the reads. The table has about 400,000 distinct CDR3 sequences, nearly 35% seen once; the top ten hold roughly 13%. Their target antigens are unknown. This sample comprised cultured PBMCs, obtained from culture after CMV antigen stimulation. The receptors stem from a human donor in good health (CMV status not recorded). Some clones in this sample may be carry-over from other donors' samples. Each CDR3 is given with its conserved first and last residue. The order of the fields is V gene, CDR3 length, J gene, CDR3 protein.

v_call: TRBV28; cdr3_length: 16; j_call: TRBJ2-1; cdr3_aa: CASSNRETKHYNEQFF
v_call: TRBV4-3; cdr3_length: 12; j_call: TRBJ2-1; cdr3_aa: CASSRSDREQFF
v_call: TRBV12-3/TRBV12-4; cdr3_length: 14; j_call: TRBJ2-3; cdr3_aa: CASSKTSGGDTQYF
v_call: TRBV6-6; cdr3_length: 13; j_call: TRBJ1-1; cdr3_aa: CASSYLVFSEAFF
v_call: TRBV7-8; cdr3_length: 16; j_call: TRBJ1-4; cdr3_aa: CATSEQGGLTNEKLFF
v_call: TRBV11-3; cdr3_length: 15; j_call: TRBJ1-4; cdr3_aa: CASSQRTGGDEKLFF
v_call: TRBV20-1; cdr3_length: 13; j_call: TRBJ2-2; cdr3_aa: CSARKRTTGELFF
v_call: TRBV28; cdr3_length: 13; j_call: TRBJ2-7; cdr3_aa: CASQGRPSYEQYF
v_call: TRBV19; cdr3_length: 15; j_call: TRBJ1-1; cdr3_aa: CASSMVTGVGSEAFF
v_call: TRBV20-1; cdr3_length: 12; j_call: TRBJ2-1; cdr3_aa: CSAAPGTNEQFF
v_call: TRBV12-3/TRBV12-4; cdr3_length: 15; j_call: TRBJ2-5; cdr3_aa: CASSGPSGQGETQYF
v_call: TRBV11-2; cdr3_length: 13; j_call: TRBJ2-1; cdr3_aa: CASSLIPDNEQFF
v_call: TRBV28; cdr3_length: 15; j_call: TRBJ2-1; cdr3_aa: CASMDPGGSHNEQFF
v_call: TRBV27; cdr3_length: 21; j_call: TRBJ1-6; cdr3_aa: CASSRQPRGRLKRPHNSPLHF
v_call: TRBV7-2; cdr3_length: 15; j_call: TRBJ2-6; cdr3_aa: CASSLGGAGANVLTF